These 26 T cell receptor beta chains were all obtained from the same sample, sequenced in a study of cytomegalovirus exposure and HLA in healthy donors. The PCR had 60 Vbeta and 13 Jbeta primers. Repertoires were generated with immunoSEQ multiplex PCR, while TCRdb's copy carries only in-frame clones and drops some. Of approximately 290,000 clones listed, 80% are singletons. Sequenced input: PBMCs. The receptors originated from a girl aged 2 to 9 in good health and CMV-seronegative.

The J gene is TRBJ2-7, the V gene TRBV6-6, with 9 bases identical to TRBD2. Trimming removed 6 bases from V and 2 bases from J; junction bases left unmatched: 8. The length of the CDR3 is 15 residues. Germline V gives CDR1 MNHNY, CDR2 SVGAGI (reference sequence). DNA of the CDR3: TGTGCCAGCAGCCCCGCTAGCGGGGCGGCCTACGAGCAGTACTTC. Protein sequence: CASSPASGAAYEQYF.

The J gene is TRBJ2-7, the V gene TRBV2, with D maybe TRBD1 (5 bases). Germline V gives CDR1 SNHLY, CDR2 FYNNEI. V was trimmed by 6 bases and J by 6 bases, leaving 9 bases between them. This CDR3 region has 11 residues. The DNA of the CDR3 is TGTGCCAGCAGGGGCAGGGCCGAGCAGTACTTC. This gives the protein CASRGRAEQYF.

J is TRBJ2-7 and V is TRBV6-5, with 9 bases matching TRBD2. Per the germline V gene, CDR1 is MNHEY and CDR2 is SVGAGI. The CDR3 covers 14 residues. J lost 7 bases, V lost 6 bases, and 10 bases had no gene match. CDR3 nucleotides: TGTGCCAGCAGAGTCTATAGCGGGAGTGGGGAGCAGTACTTC. Its protein is CASRVYSGSGEQYF.

This chain uses TRBV6-1 with TRBJ2-2, with TRBD1 matching 8 bases. With 6 bases clipped from V and 4 bases from J, the junction kept 4 bases outside the gene matches. This CDR3 spans 14 amino acids. The germline V gene has CDR1 MNHNS and CDR2 SASEGT. The DNA for the CDR3 is TGTGCCAGCAGGTCAGGACAGGGCACCGGGGAGCTGTTTTTT. Translation: CASRSGQGTGELFF.

The chain employs TRBV6-1 and TRBJ2-7, with 9 bases identical to TRBD2. The germline gives CDR1 MNHNS, CDR2 SASEGT. J gave up 2 bases and V 3 bases, and 11 bases lay outside the gene matches. The CDR3 has 17 residues. The CDR3 region has the DNA TGTGCCAGCAGTGATGCGGCGGGAGGGCCCGGGCCCTACGAGCAGTACTTC. Residues: CASSDAAGGPGPYEQYF.

The chain carries TRBV2 and TRBJ2-7, with D tentatively TRBD2 (6 bases). Germline-derived CDR1 and CDR2 are SNHLY and FYNNEI. The CDR3 loop spans 13 amino acids. The germline V and J ends were trimmed by 9 bases and 2 bases, with 14 bases remaining between them. CDR3 loop: CASRREVAYEQYF. In DNA, the CDR3 is TGTGCCAGTCGAAGGGAGGTGGCCTACGAGCAGTACTTC.

The chain carries TRBV27 and TRBJ2-3; D possibly corresponds to TRBD2 (5 bases). The CDR3 consists of 13 residues. V lost 7 bases and J 6 bases, leaving 14 bases between the germline ends. Germline lookup yields CDR1 MNHEY and CDR2 SMNVEV (reference sequence). CDR3 residues: CASIAKGGDTQYF. CDR3 coding DNA: TGTGCCAGCATAGCAAAAGGCGGGGATACGCAGTATTTT.

This clone was observed a few times. This chain uses TRBV10-3 with TRBJ2-7, with 10 bases that match TRBD1. CDR1 is ENHRY, CDR2 SYGVKD, per germline. The CDR3 runs to 14 residues. The trim removed 5 bases at V and 5 bases at J, leaving 6 bases unmatched. CDR3 protein: CAISSGTGANEQYF. The DNA of the CDR3 is TGTGCCATCAGTTCCGGGACAGGGGCCAACGAGCAGTACTTC.

The chain links TRBV9 to TRBJ1-4; D uncertain. Trimming removed 0 bases at V and 3 bases at J, with 9 bases between. CDR3 length: 15 residues. The germline gives CDR1 SGDLS, CDR2 YYNGEE. The chain's CDR3 is CASSVGEGANEKLFF. As DNA, the CDR3 is TGTGCCAGCAGCGTAGGGGAGGGCGCTAATGAAAAACTGTTTTTT.

The J gene is TRBJ2-3, the V gene TRBV9, with D possibly being TRBD2 (5 bases). The CDR3 runs 14 residues. V was pared by 0 bases and J by 6 bases, with 11 bases between. Germline V gives CDR1 SGDLS, CDR2 YYNGEE. The CDR3: CASSVESGTDTQYF. For the CDR3, the DNA is TGTGCCAGCAGCGTAGAAAGCGGAACCGATACGCAGTATTTT.

V gene TRBV18 combines with J gene TRBJ2-2; 10 nucleotides match TRBD2. CDR3 length equals 15 residues. Germline-derived CDR1 and CDR2 are KGHSH and LQKENI. V shed 4 bases and J 5 bases; nucleotides not matched to a gene: 4. CDR3 coding DNA: TGTGCCAGCTCACAAGGACTAGCGGTTACCGGGGAGCTGTTTTTT. Protein product: CASSQGLAVTGELFF.

This chain uses TRBV27 with TRBJ2-1; 9 nucleotides align to TRBD1. The germline CDR1 and CDR2 sequences are MNHEY and SMNVEV (reference sequence). V lost 3 bases and J lost 8; bases outside the gene matches: 8. There are 15 residues in the CDR3. The CDR3 sequence is CASSFSGQGIYEQFF. CDR3 in DNA: TGTGCCAGCAGTTTTTCGGGACAGGGTATCTATGAGCAGTTCTTC.

CDR3 loop: CASEDRDADTQYF. The CDR3, as DNA: TGTGCTAGTGAGGACAGGGATGCAGATACGCAGTATTTT. This sequence joins TRBV12-5 and TRBJ2-3; 8 positions match TRBD1. The V gene's germline CDR1 is LGHNT and CDR2 FRNRAP. Germline trimming cut 7 bases from V and 4 bases from J; bases unmatched to any gene: 4. This CDR3 region has 13 residues.

This clone has only a few counts. The V call is TRBV6-5, the J call TRBJ2-7; 8 nucleotides line up with TRBD1. CDR3 length equals 14 residues. The germline gives CDR1 MNHEY, CDR2 SVGAGI. J gave up 0 bases and V 6 bases, and 4 bases lay outside the gene matches. The CDR3 DNA reads TGTGCCAGCAGCTTAGGGACAGGCTCCTACGAGCAGTACTTC. This codes for CASSLGTGSYEQYF.

The V gene is TRBV9, the J gene TRBJ2-3; 9 nucleotides match TRBD2. The CDR3 is made up of 19 amino acids. The junction had 12 bases not matched to a gene; V was cut back by 1 base and J by 0 bases. The V gene's germline CDR1 is SGDLS and CDR2 YYNGEE. The DNA for the CDR3 is TGTGCCAGCAGCGTAAAGGTTAGCGGGGGACTCACTAGCACAGATACGCAGTATTTT. Protein sequence: CASSVKVSGGLTSTDTQYF.

The chain links TRBV6-5 to TRBJ2-7, with 9 bases that match TRBD2. Trimming took 7 bases from V and 4 from J; bases not matched to a gene: 11. CDR3 length equals 15 residues. Germline V CDR1 and CDR2: MNHEY, SVGAGI. CDR3 sequence: CASILTSGFTYEQYF. CDR3 DNA: TGTGCCAGCATTCTGACTAGCGGATTTACGTACGAGCAGTACTTC.

This chain joins TRBV6-5 and TRBJ2-5; 7 positions agree with TRBD2. The germline CDR1 and CDR2 sequences are MNHEY and SVGAGI. This CDR3 region has 15 residues. The V and J ends lost 0 bases and 5 bases, in that order; junction bases with no gene match: 6. CDR3 bases: TGTGCCAGCAGTTACTCGGGACTACGTGAGGAGACCCAGTACTTC. It translates to CASSYSGLREETQYF.

The table lists this clone with a few counts. V gene TRBV5-1 combines with J gene TRBJ2-1; 9 nucleotides match TRBD1. The trim removed 2 bases at V and 4 bases at J, leaving 13 bases unmatched. The germline CDR1 and CDR2 sequences are SGHRS and YFSETQ. The CDR3 runs to 18 residues. CDR3 bases: TGCGCCAGCAGCTTTCGACAGGGGGTCGCCTCGATTTACAATGAGCAGTTCTTC. This codes for CASSFRQGVASIYNEQFF.

This clone has just one count. The V call is TRBV28, the J call TRBJ1-1; TRBD1 is a possible D gene (5 bases). The V gene lost 5 bases and the J gene lost 3 bases, with 16 bases spanning the gap. The germline V gene encodes CDR1 MDHEN and CDR2 SYDVKM. The CDR3 consists of 15 residues. CDR3 sequence reads: CASSPRGYRYTEAFF. CDR3 coding DNA: TGTGCCAGCAGTCCCCGGGGGTATCGGTACACTGAAGCTTTCTTT.

This clone was detected only once. This sequence joins TRBV11-1 and TRBJ1-1, with D possibly being TRBD1 (6 bases). This CDR3 is 13 amino acids long. V dropped 5 bases and J dropped 8 bases, with 15 bases sitting between them. Germline values: CDR1 SGHAT, CDR2 FQDESV (reference sequence). The CDR3 reads CASSQVVQGEAFF. CDR3 coding DNA: TGTGCCAGCAGCCAGGTGGTACAGGGAGAAGCTTTCTTT.

The CDR3 reads CASSQGSRVETQYF. The CDR3 DNA reads TGTGCCAGCAGTCAGGGATCCAGGGTGGAGACCCAGTACTTC. V gene TRBV9 combines with J gene TRBJ2-5; a possible D gene is TRBD1 (5 bases). V lost 5 bases and J lost 5, with 16 bases in between. The V gene's germline CDR1 is SGDLS and CDR2 YYNGEE. The CDR3 spans 14 residues.

The chain couples TRBV7-3 to TRBJ2-1; 7 bases line up with TRBD2. Germline trimming cut 1 base from V and 7 bases from J; bases unmatched to any gene: 7. The length of the CDR3 is 15 residues. Germline lookup yields CDR1 SGHTA and CDR2 FQGTGA. CDR3 nucleotide sequence: TGTGCCAGCAGCTTAATTGGCGGGAGTAGGAATGAGCAGTTCTTC. It is translated as CASSLIGGSRNEQFF.

The chain employs TRBV5-6 and TRBJ1-3; no clear D gene. The V gene lost 4 bases and the J gene lost 6 bases, with 8 bases spanning the gap. The germline gives CDR1 SGHDT, CDR2 YYEEEE. This CDR3 is built from 12 residues. CDR3 sequence (DNA): TGTGCCAGCAGCCCCCATTCAAACACCATATATTTT. It specifies CASSPHSNTIYF. Drawing the rest from reference TRBV5-6 and TRBJ1-3, the complete variable domain is DAGVTQSPTHLIKTRGQQVTLRCSPKSGHDTVSWYQQALGQGPQFIFQYYEEEERQRGNFPDRFSGHQFPNYSSELNVNALLLGDSALYLCASSPHSNTIYFGEGSWLTVV.

The chain is built from TRBV7-8 and TRBJ2-1, with 10 bases lining up with TRBD2. The CDR3 contains 16 residues. The trim removed 5 bases at V and 1 base at J, leaving 5 bases unmatched. Germline CDR1 SGHVS, CDR2 FQNEAQ. The CDR3 region is CASSLSGRWSYNEQFF. CDR3 coding DNA: TGTGCCAGCAGCCTTAGCGGGAGGTGGTCCTACAATGAGCAGTTCTTC.

Only a few counts were recorded for this clone. This chain joins TRBV28 and TRBJ2-7, with D possibly TRBD1 on 6 matching bases. The CDR3 totals 14 residues. V was clipped by 6 bases and J by 2 bases, with 14 bases between them. The germline gives CDR1 MDHEN, CDR2 SYDVKM. In DNA form, the CDR3 reads TGTGCCAGCAGCGCGCTGACAGGAACCTACGAGCAGTACTTC. Translating it yields CASSALTGTYEQYF. Supplemented by reference TRBV28 and TRBJ2-7, the full variable domain reads DVKVTQSSRYLVKRTGEKVFLECVQDMDHENMFWYRQDPGLGLRLIYFSYDVKMKEKGDIPEGYSVSREKKERFSLILESASTNQTSMYLCASSALTGTYEQYFGPGTRLTVT.

The chain joins TRBV2 to TRBJ1-6, with D perhaps matching TRBD1 (5 bases). V lost 4 bases and J 0 bases, leaving 10 bases between the germline ends. Germline V gives CDR1 SNHLY, CDR2 FYNNEI. This CDR3 region has 16 residues. This CDR3 reads CASSAQVYSYNSPLHF. The DNA for the CDR3 is TGTGCCAGCAGTGCACAGGTTTACTCCTATAATTCACCCCTCCACTTT.